Below, 22 T cell receptor beta chains from the same sample are listed, as sequenced in a study of spatial heterogeneity in lung cancer. Specified time point: sample taken at primary tumor resection. Whole RNA, isolated from tumor, nontumor lung or frozen PBMC, was sequenced without prior sorting. TCRdb fed the 5' RACE reads into MiXCR, producing one record per CDR3 protein. Of over 10,000 distinct CDR3 sequences in the sample, about 17% are singletons; the top ten hold approximately 57%. This sample comprised PBMCs, obtained at surgery. The receptors shown here come from a male donor with early-stage non-small cell lung cancer.

By share of the sample, this clonotype is medium-sized. The chain links TRBV3-1 to TRBJ2-2; D is ambiguous. The CDR3 consists of 13 residues. CDR1 LGHDT and CDR2 YNNKEL come from the germline V gene (reference sequence). Deletions cut 4 bases from V and 8 bases from J, with 11 bases between. The CDR3 DNA is TGTGCCAGCAGCCCCCCCGATGGTGGGGAGCTGTTTTTT. Translating gives CASSPPDGGELFF.

This clonotype was observed a handful of times. The CDR3 sequence is CASRGPRSGGPYNEQFF. CDR3 nucleotides: TGTGCCAGCAGAGGGCCCCGCTCGGGTGGGCCATACAATGAGCAGTTCTTC. The chain combines TRBV7-2 with TRBJ2-1; D call uncertain. Germline lookup yields CDR1 SGHTA and CDR2 FQGNSA. The CDR3 has 17 amino acids. V was shortened by 6 bases and J by 4 bases, with 22 bases between the two germline ends.

This clonotype was counted between two and nine times. The V and J genes are TRBV10-3 and TRBJ2-1, with 7 bases aligning to TRBD1. Looked up from germline, CDR1 is ENHRY and CDR2 is SYGVKD. The CDR3 runs 15 residues. J was trimmed by 4 bases and V by 6 bases; bases with no gene match: 9. In DNA form, the CDR3 reads TGTGCCATCAGCCCCGGGACAGAATTTTACAATGAGCAGTTCTTC. It is translated as CAISPGTEFYNEQFF.

The V and J genes are TRBV9 and TRBJ2-3, with 9 bases lining up with TRBD2. CDR1 is SGDLS and CDR2 is YYNGEE in the germline V gene. The trim removed 3 bases at V and 4 bases at J, leaving 6 bases unmatched. There are 15 residues in the CDR3. CDR3 sequence reads: CASSGSGRGADTQYF. The CDR3 nucleotides are TGTGCCAGCAGCGGTAGCGGGAGAGGTGCAGATACGCAGTATTTT.

In this sample, this clonotype turned up many times. The chain joins TRBV28 to TRBJ2-1; a possible D gene is TRBD2 (6 bases). The germline CDR1 and CDR2 sequences are MDHEN and SYDVKM. V lost 4 bases and J lost 6, with 16 bases in between. The length of the CDR3 is 15 residues. The CDR3 region has the DNA TGTGCCAGCAGTTCGTACACGGGAGTATCCAATGAGCAGTTCTTC. Protein: CASSSYTGVSNEQFF.

This clonotype was seen more than once but under ten times. V usage is TRBV7-2 and J usage is TRBJ2-2, with D perhaps given as TRBD1 or TRBD2 (7 bases each). The CDR3 runs to 17 residues. Germline CDR1 is SGHTA and CDR2 is FQGNSA. V gave up 0 bases and J gave up 3 bases, with 14 bases separating them. The CDR3 sequence: CASSLAGGGFYTGELFF. CDR3 nucleotides: TGTGCCAGCAGCTTAGCGGGAGGGGGCTTTTACACCGGGGAGCTGTTTTTT.

This clonotype was seen many times. The V call is TRBV10-3, the J call TRBJ2-7; TRBD1 aligns across 8 bases. Germline V CDR1 and CDR2: ENHRY, SYGVKD. V was pared by 8 bases and J by 2 bases, with 11 bases of the junction left unmatched. This CDR3 is built from 15 residues. The CDR3 coding sequence is TGTGCCATCGGCCAACTTAAACAGGGGGCCTACGAGCAGTACTTC. Translation gives CAIGQLKQGAYEQYF.

CDR3 region: CASSYRTGGGTEAFF. CDR3 nucleotides: TGTGCCAGCAGTTACCGTACAGGGGGGGGCACTGAAGCTTTCTTT. The chain employs TRBV6-6 and TRBJ1-1, with 8 bases matching TRBD1. J was trimmed by 4 bases and V by 2 bases; bases with no gene match: 6. Germline assignment: CDR1 MNHNY and CDR2 SVGAGI (reference sequence). The CDR3 contains 15 residues.

In its sample, this clonotype was seen a few times. The J gene is TRBJ2-1, the V gene TRBV30; 9 positions agree with TRBD2. The CDR3 has 17 residues. The trim removed 1 base at V and 6 bases at J, leaving 13 bases unmatched. In germline, CDR1 is GTSNPN, CDR2 SVGIG (reference sequence). CDR3: CAWSAGRVAGDRNEQFF. In nucleotides, the CDR3 is TGTGCCTGGAGTGCTGGGAGGGTAGCGGGAGATCGCAATGAGCAGTTCTTC.

The chain recombines TRBV24-1 with TRBJ2-3, with no clear D. Germline-derived CDR1 and CDR2 are KGHDR and SFDVKD. Trimming cost V 6 bases and J 2 bases, with 11 bases left between them. The CDR3 consists of 14 residues. In nucleotides, the CDR3 is TGTGCCACCAGTCCCATTAGCTCCACAGATACGCAGTATTTT. This codes for CATSPISSTDTQYF.

Points on this clonotype: A much more abundant neighbour one base away suggests this may be a read error. The chain combines TRBV7-4 with TRBJ2-1; a weak D match, TRBD2 (6 bases). Germline V gene sequence: CDR1 SGHVT, CDR2 SQSDAQ. The CDR3 has 14 residues. The CDR3 DNA follows: TGTGTCAGCCTCCGGGGGAACGACTACAATGAGCAGTTCTTC. The encoded protein is CVSLRGNDYNEQFF.

This clonotype was observed a few times. V is TRBV21-1 and J is TRBJ1-1. TRBV21-1 is described as a pseudogene. The CDR3 has 14 residues. As DNA, the CDR3 is TGTGCCAGCAGCAAAAGCTTGCAGGGCCTCGGGGCTTTCTTT. Amino acid sequence: CASSKSLQGLGAFF.

The rearrangement joins TRBV21-1 to TRBJ1-6; the D call of TRBD1 is as the table states it, not checked on the DNA. TRBV21-1 is reported as a pseudogene. The CDR3 loop spans 13 amino acids. For the CDR3, the DNA is TGTGCCAGCAGCGGCAGGGGGTCGTCACCCCTCCACTTT. Its protein product is CASSGRGSSPLHF.

This clonotype was observed a few times. The CDR3 sequence is CASSPTAAVRGETQYF. The CDR3 coding sequence is TGTGCCAGCAGCCCCACAGCGGCAGTCCGAGGGGAGACCCAGTACTTC. The chain links TRBV5-4 to TRBJ2-5; D may be TRBD2 (5 bases). Germline V gene sequence: CDR1 SGHNT, CDR2 YYREEE (reference sequence). Trimming cost V 4 bases and J 5 bases, with 21 bases left between them. The CDR3 covers 16 residues.

This clonotype was seen repeatedly, ten times or more. This chain links TRBV7-2 with TRBJ2-1; the D gene could be TRBD1 or TRBD2 (5 bases each). Trimming cost V 5 bases and J 5 bases, with 10 bases left between them. Germline V gene lookup returns CDR1 SGHTA and CDR2 FQGNSA. This CDR3 contains 13 residues. The DNA of the CDR3 is TGTGCCAGCAGCAGGGGACCAAACAATGAGCAGTTCTTC. This codes for CASSRGPNNEQFF. The whole variable domain, remainder taken from reference TRBV7-2 and TRBJ2-1, is GAGVSQSPSNKVTEKGKDVELRCDPISGHTALYWYRQSLGQGLEFLIYFQGNSAPDKSGLPSDRFSAERTGGSVSTLTIQRTQQEDSAVYLCASSRGPNNEQFFGPGTRLTVL.

V is TRBV6-2 or TRBV6-3 and J is TRBJ1-2; possibly TRBD1 for D (5 bases). The CDR3 loop spans 14 amino acids. V lost 2 bases and J 7 bases, leaving 14 bases between the germline ends. Germline V lookup: CDR1 MNHEY, CDR2 SVGEGT. The CDR3 nucleotides read TGTGCCAGCAGTTACCCCGGGACTGCCATTGGCTACACCTTC. Translated, it gives CASSYPGTAIGYTF.

The chain combines TRBV5-1 with TRBJ2-5, with 8 bases fitting TRBD2. Per germline, CDR1 SGHRS and CDR2 YFSETQ. With 4 bases clipped from V and 5 bases from J, the junction kept 10 bases outside the gene matches. CDR3 length: 15 amino acids. This CDR3 is CASSSRGGAMETQYF. As DNA, the CDR3 is TGCGCCAGCAGCAGCCGGGGGGGGGCGATGGAGACCCAGTACTTC. The full variable domain, with the rest looked up from reference TRBV5-1 and TRBJ2-5, is KAGVTQTPRYLIKTRGQQVTLSCSPISGHRSVSWYQQTPGQGLQFLFEYFSETQRNKGNFPGRFSGRQFSNSRSEMNVSTLELGDSALYLCASSSRGGAMETQYFGPGTRLLVL.

This clonotype was observed a handful of times. This chain links TRBV10-3 with TRBJ2-1; the D call may be TRBD1 or TRBD2 (5 bases each). CDR1 and CDR2 from the germline V gene are ENHRY and SYGVKD. Trimming pared 8 bases from V and 9 bases from J, leaving 11 bases between. This CDR3 has 11 residues. The CDR3 nucleotides are TGTGCCATCGGCGAGGGGAGTGAGCAGTTCTTC. Translating gives CAIGEGSEQFF.

This clonotype has only a few counts. The chain is built from TRBV3-1 and TRBJ1-3; no reliable D call. The CDR3 is made up of 15 amino acids. Trimming took 5 bases from V and 0 from J, leaving 11 bases between them. Germline V CDR1 and CDR2: LGHDT, YNNKEL (reference sequence). CDR3 loop: CASSFGRNSGNTIYF. CDR3 DNA: TGTGCCAGCAGCTTCGGACGTAACTCTGGAAACACCATATATTTT.

Worth noting for this clonotype: A read error is possible here, since a much larger clone lies one base away. The chain links TRBV20-1 to TRBJ2-1; 10 bases align to TRBD2. The germline V gene encodes CDR1 DFQATT and CDR2 SNEGSKA (reference sequence). The V and J ends lost 5 bases and 6 bases, in that order; junction bases with no gene match: 16. This CDR3 has 17 amino acids. The DNA of the CDR3 is TGCAGTGCTTCTCTTAGAATAGCGGGAGGTGCTTCCAATGAGCAGTTCTTC. Protein: CSASLRIAGGASNEQFF.

This clonotype was seen at least ten times. The V and J genes are TRBV14 and TRBJ2-1; 7 bases are shared with TRBD2. The CDR3 is 17 amino acids. The germline gives CDR1 SGHDN, CDR2 FVKESK. With V trimmed by 4 bases and J by 2 bases, 11 bases remained unmatched. The CDR3 DNA reads as TGTGCCAGCAGCCTAGCCGTTGGGGCGGGAGCCTACAATGAGCAGTTCTTC. Translation gives CASSLAVGAGAYNEQFF.

This clonotype has just a few counts. The chain uses TRBV30 and TRBJ1-2, with 7 nucleotides matching TRBD1. CDR3 size: 12 residues. J gave up 8 bases and V 3 bases, and 6 bases lay outside the gene matches. Germline V gene lookup returns CDR1 GTSNPN and CDR2 SVGIG (reference sequence). The CDR3 sequence is CAWRAGTEGYTF. As DNA, the CDR3 is TGTGCCTGGAGAGCCGGGACAGAAGGCTACACCTTC.